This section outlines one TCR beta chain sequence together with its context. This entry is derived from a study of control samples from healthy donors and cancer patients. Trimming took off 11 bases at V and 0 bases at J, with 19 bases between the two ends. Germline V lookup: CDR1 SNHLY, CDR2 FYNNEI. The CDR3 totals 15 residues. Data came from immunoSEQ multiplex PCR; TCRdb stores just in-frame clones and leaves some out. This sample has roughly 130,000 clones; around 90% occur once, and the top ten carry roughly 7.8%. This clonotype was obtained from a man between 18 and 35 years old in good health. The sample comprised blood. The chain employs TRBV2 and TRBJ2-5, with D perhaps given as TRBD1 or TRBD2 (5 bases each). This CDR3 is CALRGAEKYQETQYF. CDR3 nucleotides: TGTGCCTTAAGAGGGGCAGAAAAGTACCAAGAGACCCAGTACTTC.